This T cell receptor beta chain comes out of a study of T cell responses to AZD1222 COVID-19 vaccine. TCRdb keeps only in-frame clones here, not all; method: immunoSEQ multiplex PCR. In the table there are about 110,000 clones, roughly 90% of which are singletons. Looked up from germline, CDR1 is SGHTA and CDR2 is FQGNSA. The ends lost 2 bases at V and 5 bases at J; junction bases unmatched: 10. The CDR3 contains 17 residues. The V call is TRBV7-2, the J call TRBJ2-5, with TRBD2 matching over 11 bases. The sequence derives from an adult in good health. The source material was peripheral blood, sampled on day 0 of MenACWY control vaccination. CDR3 loop: CASSLRGLAGGTETQYF. CDR3 sequence (DNA): TGTGCCAGCAGCTTACGCGGGCTAGCGGGGGGTACGGAGACCCAGTACTTC.